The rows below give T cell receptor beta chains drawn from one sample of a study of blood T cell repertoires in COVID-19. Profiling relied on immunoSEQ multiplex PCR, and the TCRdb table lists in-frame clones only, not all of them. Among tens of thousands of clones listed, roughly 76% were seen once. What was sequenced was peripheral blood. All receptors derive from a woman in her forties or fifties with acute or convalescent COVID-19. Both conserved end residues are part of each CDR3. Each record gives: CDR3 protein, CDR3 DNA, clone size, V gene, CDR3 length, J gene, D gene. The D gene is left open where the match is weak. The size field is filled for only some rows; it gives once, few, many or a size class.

CDR3 protein: CASSLTASGGGTDTQYF
CDR3 DNA: TGTGCCAGCAGCTTAACGGCTAGCGGGGGCGGCACAGATACGCAGTATTTT
clone size: once
V gene: TRBV7-8
CDR3 length: 17
J gene: TRBJ2-3
D gene: TRBD2

CDR3 protein: CASSAGQIYGYTF
CDR3 DNA: TGTGCCAGTAGTGCCGGACAGATTTATGGCTACACCTTC
clone size: -
V gene: TRBV19
CDR3 length: 13
J gene: TRBJ1-2
D gene: -

CDR3 protein: CAWRSPHRVGQETQYF
CDR3 DNA: TGTGCCTGGAGGAGCCCCCACAGGGTGGGGCAAGAGACCCAGTACTTC
clone size: -
V gene: TRBV30
CDR3 length: 16
J gene: TRBJ2-5
D gene: -

CDR3 protein: CAWSVLATDTQYF
CDR3 DNA: TGTGCCTGGAGTGTATTAGCTACGGATACGCAGTATTTT
clone size: -
V gene: TRBV30
CDR3 length: 13
J gene: TRBJ2-3
D gene: -

CDR3 protein: CASSLRDSPQAFF
CDR3 DNA: TGTGCCAGCAGCCTGAGGGACAGCCCACAAGCTTTCTTT
clone size: -
V gene: TRBV5-5
CDR3 length: 13
J gene: TRBJ1-1
D gene: TRBD1

CDR3 protein: CASSLRGGPYNEQFF
CDR3 DNA: TGTGCCAGCAGCTTAAGGGGGGGGCCTTACAATGAGCAGTTCTTC
clone size: -
V gene: TRBV7-2
CDR3 length: 15
J gene: TRBJ2-1
D gene: -

CDR3 protein: CATSRGPNTEAFF
CDR3 DNA: TGTGCCACCAGCAGAGGGCCGAACACTGAAGCTTTCTTT
clone size: -
V gene: TRBV15
CDR3 length: 13
J gene: TRBJ1-1
D gene: -

CDR3 protein: CASSFWRQYGYTF
CDR3 DNA: TGTGCCAGCAGTTTTTGGAGACAGTATGGCTACACCTTC
clone size: few
V gene: TRBV28
CDR3 length: 13
J gene: TRBJ1-2
D gene: -

CDR3 protein: CASSMGSYYGYTF
CDR3 DNA: TGTGCCAGTAGTATGGGCAGCTACTATGGCTACACCTTC
clone size: few
V gene: TRBV19
CDR3 length: 13
J gene: TRBJ1-2
D gene: -

CDR3 protein: CASRQSNWTLSSPLHF
CDR3 DNA: TGTGCCAGCAGGCAATCCAACTGGACACTTTCTTCACCCCTCCACTTT
clone size: -
V gene: TRBV3-1/TRBV3-2
CDR3 length: 16
J gene: TRBJ1-6
D gene: -

CDR3 protein: CAWSSIGRGPTQPQHF
CDR3 DNA: TGTGCCTGGAGTTCCATAGGCAGGGGGCCGACTCAGCCCCAGCATTTT
clone size: -
V gene: TRBV30
CDR3 length: 16
J gene: TRBJ1-5
D gene: TRBD1

CDR3 protein: CASSRTGADTEAFF
CDR3 DNA: TGTGCCAGCAGCAGGACAGGGGCTGACACTGAAGCTTTCTTT
clone size: -
V gene: TRBV7-9
CDR3 length: 14
J gene: TRBJ1-1
D gene: TRBD1

CDR3 protein: CASSQGAGGELFF
CDR3 DNA: TGTGCCAGCAGCCAGGGGGCCGGCGGGGAGCTGTTTTTT
clone size: -
V gene: TRBV27
CDR3 length: 13
J gene: TRBJ2-2
D gene: TRBD1

CDR3 protein: CASSLQGGTEAFF
CDR3 DNA: TGTGCCAGCAGCTTACAGGGAGGGACTGAAGCTTTCTTT
clone size: -
V gene: TRBV7-2
CDR3 length: 13
J gene: TRBJ1-1
D gene: -

CDR3 protein: CASSLDISDYGYTF
CDR3 DNA: TGTGCCAGCAGTCTGGACATCTCGGACTATGGCTACACCTTC
clone size: few
V gene: TRBV27
CDR3 length: 14
J gene: TRBJ1-2
D gene: -

CDR3 protein: CASSSQGGRNTEAFF
CDR3 DNA: TGTGCCAGCAGCTCCCAGGGAGGTAGGAACACTGAAGCTTTCTTT
clone size: -
V gene: TRBV3-1/TRBV3-2
CDR3 length: 15
J gene: TRBJ1-1
D gene: -

CDR3 protein: CASSFQGSTDTQYF
CDR3 DNA: TGTGCCAGCAGTTTTCAGGGATCTACAGATACGCAGTATTTT
clone size: -
V gene: TRBV28
CDR3 length: 14
J gene: TRBJ2-3
D gene: -

CDR3 protein: CASSLTGDYEQYF
CDR3 DNA: TGTGCCAGCAGCTTGACAGGGGACTACGAGCAGTACTTC
clone size: -
V gene: TRBV7-2
CDR3 length: 13
J gene: TRBJ2-7
D gene: TRBD1

CDR3 protein: CASPHGEETQYF
CDR3 DNA: TGTGCCAGCCCACATGGAGAAGAGACCCAGTACTTC
clone size: -
V gene: TRBV6-5
CDR3 length: 12
J gene: TRBJ2-5
D gene: -

CDR3 protein: CASSSTPDTQYF
CDR3 DNA: TGTGCCAGCAGTTCTACCCCAGATACGCAGTATTTT
clone size: -
V gene: TRBV12-3/TRBV12-4
CDR3 length: 12
J gene: TRBJ2-3
D gene: -

CDR3 protein: CASRKAGTGMYNEQFF
CDR3 DNA: TGCGCCAGCAGAAAAGCCGGGACAGGAATGTACAATGAGCAGTTCTTC
clone size: -
V gene: TRBV5-1
CDR3 length: 16
J gene: TRBJ2-1
D gene: TRBD1